One and the same sample provided the 30 T cell receptor beta chains below, sequenced in a study of T cells in localized non-small cell lung cancer. Generated by immunoSEQ multiplex PCR, the TCRdb table keeps only in-frame clones and is missing some. Among 90,000 or so clones listed, approximately 90% were seen once. The sequencing used peripheral blood, collected before any cancer treatment. Receptors were obtained from a man between 35 and 75 years old with stage I squamous cell lung carcinoma.

CDR3 amino acids: CASSNRVLYNEQFF. The CDR3 region has the DNA TGTGCCAGCTCAAACAGGGTCCTATACAATGAGCAGTTCTTC. This chain uses TRBV18 with TRBJ2-1; tentative D call: TRBD1 (6 bases). The V end was cut by 5 bases, the J end by 4 bases, with 12 bases between. CDR3 size: 14 residues. CDR1 KGHSH and CDR2 LQKENI come from the germline V gene.

CDR3 protein: CASSLIGQGNGYTF. The CDR3 region has the DNA TGTGCCAGCAGCTTGATCGGACAGGGTAATGGCTACACCTTC. The chain joins TRBV5-4 to TRBJ1-2, with 8 nucleotides matching TRBD1. This CDR3 is 14 amino acids long. V lost 1 base, J lost 6 bases, and 5 bases stayed unmatched. The germline V gene encodes CDR1 SGHNT and CDR2 YYREEE (reference sequence).

V gene TRBV27 combines with J gene TRBJ1-1; D uncertain. The CDR3 runs to 12 residues. Trimming left V 6 bases short and J 5 bases short, with 10 bases between. CDR1 and CDR2 (germline): MNHEY, SMNVEV (reference sequence). DNA of the CDR3: TGTGCCAGCAGCCCGAAAGGGACTGAAGCTTTCTTT. Its protein is CASSPKGTEAFF.

The chain combines TRBV5-4 with TRBJ2-7; D not certain. V was pared by 5 bases and J by 4 bases, with 13 bases between. The V gene's germline CDR1 is SGHNT and CDR2 YYREEE (reference sequence). This CDR3 is 13 amino acids long. The DNA for the CDR3 is TGTGCCAGCAGGAAGGAAAAGGTATACGAGCAGTACTTC. Its translation: CASRKEKVYEQYF.

This chain connects TRBV9 to TRBJ2-5; 9 bases match TRBD2. The V segment lost 4 bases and the J segment 5 bases; nucleotides outside the gene matches: 6. The CDR3 is 14 amino acids. The V gene's germline CDR1 is SGDLS and CDR2 YYNGEE. In DNA form, the CDR3 reads TGTGCCAGCAGCCGCGGGGGGGCCCGGGAGACCCAGTACTTC. This codes for CASSRGGARETQYF.

The chain links TRBV2 to TRBJ1-5; D ambiguous. CDR3 length: 15 amino acids. Germline V gene data show CDR1 as SNHLY and CDR2 as FYNNEI. With 1 base removed from V and 5 bases from J, the gap between germline ends came to 12 bases. The CDR3 sequence is CASSEGAPADQPQHF. As DNA, the CDR3 is TGTGCCAGCAGTGAAGGGGCCCCGGCGGATCAGCCCCAGCATTTT.

The genes are TRBV7-3 and TRBJ2-2; TRBD1 matches 7 bases. The CDR3 has 15 residues. Unmatched junction bases numbered 3, after V lost 3 bases and J lost 2 bases. Germline V gene lookup returns CDR1 SGHTA and CDR2 FQGTGA. The CDR3 DNA follows: TGTGCCAGCAGCTTCGACAGGGCTAACACCGGGGAGCTGTTTTTT. As protein: CASSFDRANTGELFF.

The rearrangement joins TRBV6-5 to TRBJ1-2; D possibly corresponds to TRBD1 (6 bases). Trimming cost V 0 bases and J 4 bases, with 6 bases left between them. The germline gives CDR1 MNHEY, CDR2 SVGAGI. The CDR3 totals 13 residues. This chain's CDR3 is CASSYSDSYGYTF. The CDR3 nucleotides read TGTGCCAGCAGTTACTCGGACAGCTATGGCTACACCTTC.

This clone was observed a single time. V gene TRBV2 combines with J gene TRBJ1-1; tentatively, D is TRBD1 (5 bases). V was cut by 4 bases and J by 8 bases, with 11 bases left in between. The germline gives CDR1 SNHLY, CDR2 FYNNEI. The CDR3 extends over 12 amino acids. CDR3 in amino acids: CASSVEAGEAFF. CDR3 nucleotide sequence: TGTGCCAGCAGTGTTGAGGCAGGGGAAGCTTTCTTT.

V and J are TRBV2 and TRBJ2-1; D unresolved. The CDR3 spans 13 residues. Looked up from germline, CDR1 is SNHLY and CDR2 is FYNNEI. Trimming removed 4 bases at V and 5 bases at J, with 9 bases between. The CDR3 bases are TGTGCCAGCAGTGGGGCAGTCGACAATGAGCAGTTCTTC. Protein sequence: CASSGAVDNEQFF. The variable domain in full, with the rest retrieved from reference TRBV2 and TRBJ2-1, is EPEVTQTPSHQVTQMGQEVILRCVPISNHLYFYWYRQILGQKVEFLVSFYNNEISEKSEIFDDQFSVERPDGSNFTLKIRSTKLEDSAMYFCASSGAVDNEQFFGPGTRLTVL.

The chain recombines TRBV5-6 with TRBJ1-6; a weak D match, TRBD1 (6 bases). Germline V gene sequence: CDR1 SGHDT, CDR2 YYEEEE. The CDR3 spans 16 residues. Trimming cost V 5 bases and J 6 bases, with 18 bases left between them. For the CDR3, the DNA is TGTGCCAGCAGGAAAGTCGGGGACACGTCTAATTCACCCCTCCACTTT. Translated: CASRKVGDTSNSPLHF. The full variable domain, completed using reference TRBV5-6 and TRBJ1-6, is DAGVTQSPTHLIKTRGQQVTLRCSPKSGHDTVSWYQQALGQGPQFIFQYYEEEERQRGNFPDRFSGHQFPNYSSELNVNALLLGDSALYLCASRKVGDTSNSPLHFGNGTRLTVT.

V is TRBV4-2 and J is TRBJ1-2; D not certain. Germline-derived CDR1 and CDR2 are LGHNA and YNFKEQ. The CDR3 is made up of 15 amino acids. Trimming shortened V by 0 bases and J by 2 bases, and 10 bases separated the two germline ends. DNA of the CDR3: TGTGCCAGCAGCCAAGAGGCAGAGATAAACTATGGCTACACCTTC. This encodes CASSQEAEINYGYTF.

This clone has only one observation. The chain carries TRBV7-9 and TRBJ1-1, with D possibly being TRBD1 (5 bases). CDR1 is SEHNR, CDR2 FQNEAQ, per germline (reference sequence). The CDR3 covers 13 residues. V was pared by 3 bases and J by 7 bases, with 12 bases between. Here the CDR3 reads CASSLGPNDEAFF. The CDR3 nucleotides read TGTGCCAGCAGCTTGGGGCCGAACGATGAAGCTTTCTTT.

This chain connects TRBV20-1 to TRBJ1-2; no firm D call. CDR1 and CDR2 from the germline V gene are DFQATT and SNEGSKA (reference sequence). The CDR3 has 9 residues. V was pared by 7 bases and J by 4 bases, with 4 bases between. The CDR3 bases are TGCAGTGTTGGCTATGGCTACACCTTC. Amino acid sequence: CSVGYGYTF.

This clone has a single count. The genes are TRBV19 and TRBJ1-4; a weak D match, TRBD1 (6 bases). Between the trimmed V and J ends, which lost 5 bases and 3 bases, there was a span of 13 bases. The CDR3 is 15 amino acids. Germline V CDR1 and CDR2: LNHDA, SQIVND (reference sequence). This chain's CDR3 is CASSSEGGPNEKLFF. In DNA form, the CDR3 reads TGTGCCAGTAGTTCGGAAGGGGGGCCTAATGAAAAACTGTTTTTT.

The V call is TRBV7-9, the J call TRBJ1-2; 10 bases map to TRBD1. Trimming cost V 8 bases and J 5 bases; bases outside gene matches: 8. CDR3 size: 14 residues. The germline gives CDR1 SEHNR, CDR2 FQNEAQ (reference sequence). The CDR3 coding sequence is TGTGCCAGCGGGACAGGGGCCGGGGGGTATGGCTACACCTTC. Translated, it gives CASGTGAGGYGYTF.

The gene calls are TRBV5-1 and TRBJ2-3; tentatively, D is TRBD2 (7 bases). Trimming shortened V by 0 bases and J by 0 bases, and 14 bases separated the two germline ends. This CDR3 is built from 17 residues. From germline, CDR1 is SGHRS and CDR2 YFSETQ. CDR3 sequence: CASSLAGGGGSTDTQYF. DNA for the CDR3: TGCGCCAGCAGCTTGGCCGGGGGCGGGGGAAGCACAGATACGCAGTATTTT.

The J gene is TRBJ2-7, the V gene TRBV10-3, with D perhaps matching TRBD2 (6 bases). Germline V gene data show CDR1 as ENHRY and CDR2 as SYGVKD. CDR3 length: 14 amino acids. V shed 8 bases and J shed 0 bases, with 14 bases lying between them. CDR3 protein: CAIRPAGSSYEQYF. The CDR3 DNA is TGTGCCATCCGCCCGGCGGGGTCCTCCTACGAGCAGTACTTC.

The chain combines TRBV5-6 with TRBJ2-2, with TRBD2 as a possible D gene (5 bases). Germline-derived CDR1 and CDR2 are SGHDT and YYEEEE. This CDR3 contains 16 residues. Trimming removed 0 bases from V and 8 bases from J, with 17 bases in between. The CDR3 sequence is CASSLERFGESGELFF. The CDR3 DNA reads TGTGCCAGCAGCTTGGAGAGGTTCGGGGAATCGGGGGAGCTGTTTTTT.

The J gene is TRBJ2-1, the V gene TRBV4-3; D is possibly TRBD1 (6 bases). Germline-derived CDR1 and CDR2 are LGHNA and YSLEER. The CDR3 contains 16 residues. Deletions cut 2 bases from V and 3 bases from J, with 14 bases between. The CDR3 DNA sequence: TGCGCCAGCAGCCAACACAGGGATCGGCGCTACAATGAGCAGTTCTTC. Translation gives CASSQHRDRRYNEQFF.

The chain carries TRBV7-9 and TRBJ2-7, with 9 nucleotides matching TRBD1. CDR1 and CDR2 (germline): SEHNR, FQNEAQ (reference sequence). Losses at the gene ends were 5 bases for V and 2 bases for J; bases not matched to a gene: 10. The CDR3 length is 16 residues. In DNA form, the CDR3 reads TGTGCCAGCAGCGCACAACCGGGACAGGGTGCCTACGAGCAGTACTTC. Amino acid sequence: CASSAQPGQGAYEQYF.

In its sample, this clone was seen a few times. This sequence joins TRBV28 and TRBJ1-5, with a tentative D call TRBD1 (5 bases). Trimming stripped 6 bases from V and 3 bases from J, with 9 bases between. The CDR3 is 13 amino acids. Per the germline V gene, CDR1 is MDHEN and CDR2 is SYDVKM. CDR3 DNA: TGTGCCAGCAGCGCAGGGCACAATCAGCCCCAGCATTTT. Translated: CASSAGHNQPQHF.

The chain links TRBV25-1 to TRBJ1-5; tentative D call: TRBD1 (5 bases). Germline lookup yields CDR1 MGHDK and CDR2 SYGVNS. CDR3 length: 14 residues. V lost 6 bases, J lost 6 bases, and 15 bases lay in between. CDR3 in amino acids: CASSERGRAQPQHF. CDR3 DNA sequence: TGTGCCAGCAGCGAGCGGGGCAGGGCTCAGCCCCAGCATTTT. Based on the CDR3 plus reference TRBV25-1 and TRBJ1-5, the full variable domain is EADIYQTPRYLVIGTGKKITLECSQTMGHDKMYWYQQDPGMELHLIHYSYGVNSTEKGDLSSESTVSRIRTEHFPLTLESARPSHTSQYLCASSERGRAQPQHFGDGTRLSIL.

V gene TRBV6-1 combines with J gene TRBJ2-7; D is undetermined. CDR3 size: 11 residues. V was shortened by 10 bases and J by 0 bases, with 7 bases between the two germline ends. Germline CDR1 reads MNHNS; CDR2 reads SASEGT. CDR3 nucleotides: TGTGCCATAAAGTCCTCCTACGAGCAGTACTTC. This gives the protein CAIKSSYEQYF.

CDR3 DNA: TGTGCCAGCAGCTGGCGTAGTTCCCAAGAGACCCAGTACTTC. It codes for CASSWRSSQETQYF. This chain joins TRBV25-1 and TRBJ2-5; D call uncertain. V was cut by 6 bases and J by 1 base, with 12 bases left in between. Germline V gene lookup returns CDR1 MGHDK and CDR2 SYGVNS. The CDR3 totals 14 residues.

V is TRBV9 and J is TRBJ1-2; 7 bases fit TRBD1. J lost 6 bases, V lost 1 base, and 6 bases had no gene match. The germline gives CDR1 SGDLS, CDR2 YYNGEE. The CDR3 has 14 amino acids. CDR3 amino acids: CASSVSTGVDGYTF. DNA of the CDR3: TGTGCCAGCAGCGTATCTACAGGGGTGGATGGCTACACCTTC. The whole variable domain, remainder taken from reference TRBV9 and TRBJ1-2, is DSGVTQTPKHLITATGQRVTLRCSPRSGDLSVYWYQQSLDQGLQFLIQYYNGEERAKGNILERFSAQQFPDLHSELNLSSLELGDSALYFCASSVSTGVDGYTFGSGTRLTVV.

The V and J genes are TRBV5-4 and TRBJ2-2; D is uncertain. V was pared by 3 bases and J by 0 bases, with 9 bases between. This CDR3 spans 15 amino acids. Germline V CDR1 and CDR2: SGHNT, YYREEE (reference sequence). Written as DNA, the CDR3 is TGTGCCAGCAGCTCGGAAGTCGCGAACACCGGGGAGCTGTTTTTT. This codes for CASSSEVANTGELFF. Drawing the rest from reference TRBV5-4 and TRBJ2-2, the complete variable domain is ETGVTQSPTHLIKTRGQQVTLRCSSQSGHNTVSWYQQALGQGPQFIFQYYREEENGRGNFPPRFSGLQFPNYSSELNVNALELDDSALYLCASSSEVANTGELFFGEGSRLTVL.

This clone was detected once. The chain combines TRBV28 with TRBJ2-1; D remains unclear. The CDR3 runs 14 residues. Trimming removed 2 bases at V and 3 bases at J, with 8 bases between. Germline CDR1 MDHEN, CDR2 SYDVKM. The CDR3 DNA reads TGTGCCAGCAGTTTAATAGGGAACTACAATGAGCAGTTCTTC. This encodes CASSLIGNYNEQFF.

This chain uses TRBV4-1 with TRBJ1-1; 7 nucleotides line up with TRBD1. The ends lost 5 bases at V and 1 base at J; junction bases unmatched: 4. This CDR3 has 14 amino acids. CDR1 MGHRA and CDR2 YSYEKL come from the germline V gene. CDR3 DNA: TGCGCCAGCAGCTCGGGACAGCAGAACACTGAAGCTTTCTTT. Translation gives CASSSGQQNTEAFF.

V gene TRBV5-1 combines with J gene TRBJ2-7; a weak D match, TRBD2 (5 bases). V lost 0 bases and J 6 bases, leaving 10 bases between the germline ends. Germline V gene sequence: CDR1 SGHRS, CDR2 YFSETQ. This CDR3 is 13 amino acids long. CDR3 residues: CASSLVIGGEQYF. The CDR3 bases are TGCGCCAGCAGCTTGGTTATAGGAGGCGAGCAGTACTTC.